This passage covers 18 T cell receptor beta chains from one sample sequenced in a study of shared clonotypes between healthy human individuals. Using immunoSEQ multiplex PCR, the repertoire was profiled, and TCRdb retains in-frame clones only, with some absent. The data show 450,000 or so clones, with over 60% seen just once and approximately 12% held by the top ten. The specimen sequenced was PBMCs. Receptors were obtained from a woman aged 40-49 years in good health. Some clones in this sample may be carry-over from other donors' samples.

This chain connects TRBV7-9 to TRBJ2-5; D not resolved. With 10 bases removed from V and 5 bases from J, the gap between germline ends came to 11 bases. Germline V CDR1 and CDR2: SEHNR, FQNEAQ (reference sequence). This CDR3 is 11 amino acids long. The CDR3 here is CAIQAAETQYF. CDR3 DNA: TGTGCCATTCAGGCGGCGGAGACCCAGTACTTC.

V is TRBV6-1 and J is TRBJ2-7; D is ambiguous. The V end lost 6 bases, the J end lost 2 bases, and 11 bases lay between the germline ends. This CDR3 is 13 amino acids long. Germline CDR1 is MNHNS and CDR2 is SASEGT. In DNA form, the CDR3 reads TGTGCCAGCAGACCCCAGCAAACCTACGAGCAGTACTTC. It translates to CASRPQQTYEQYF.

The rearrangement joins TRBV18 to TRBJ2-3; tentatively, D is TRBD1 (7 bases). Germline lookup yields CDR1 KGHSH and CDR2 LQKENI. This CDR3 comprises 17 residues. Trimming removed 1 base at V and 1 base at J, with 15 bases between. This CDR3 reads CASSPRATGEGTDTQYF. The CDR3 nucleotides are TGTGCCAGCTCACCACGGGCAACAGGGGAGGGCACAGATACGCAGTATTTT.

In regard to this clone: A much bigger clone sits one base away, suggesting this may be a read error. The rearrangement links TRBV30 to TRBJ2-5, with 13 nucleotides matching TRBD2. There are 13 residues in the CDR3. CDR1 is GTSNPN and CDR2 is SVGIG in the germline V gene (reference sequence). Trimming cost V 3 bases and J 7 bases; bases outside gene matches: 2. CDR3 sequence (DNA): TGTGCCTGGAGCCGACTAGCGGGAGGGACCCAGTACTTC. Translating it yields CAWSRLAGGTQYF.

The chain couples TRBV2 to TRBJ1-1; possible D gene TRBD1, 5 bases. Germline loops: CDR1 SNHLY, CDR2 FYNNEI. V was pared by 5 bases and J by 11 bases, with 27 bases between. The CDR3 loop spans 16 amino acids. The CDR3 nucleotides are TGTGCCAGCAGTCAAGTGGGGCAGACAGCCTTCTCAACGGCTTTCTTT. This codes for CASSQVGQTAFSTAFF. Full variable domain (missing parts from reference TRBV2 and TRBJ1-1): EPEVTQTPSHQVTQMGQEVILRCVPISNHLYFYWYRQILGQKVEFLVSFYNNEISEKSEIFDDQFSVERPDGSNFTLKIRSTKLEDSAMYFCASSQVGQTAFSTAFFGQGTRLTVV.

The chain recombines TRBV15 with TRBJ2-7; D is uncertain. CDR3 length equals 13 residues. Germline CDR1 and CDR2: LNHNV and YYDKDF (reference sequence). Trimming pared 0 bases from V and 3 bases from J, leaving 6 bases between. The CDR3 bases are TGTGCCACCAGCAGAGATCGATACTACGAGCAGTACTTC. Its translation is CATSRDRYYEQYF.

This rearrangement joins TRBV5-1 to TRBJ2-1; the D gene is possibly TRBD2 (7 bases). The germline gives CDR1 SGHRS, CDR2 YFSETQ. This CDR3 has 14 amino acids. V was clipped by 6 bases and J by 8 bases, with 18 bases between them. CDR3 protein: CASIRGAESHEQFF. The CDR3 nucleotides are TGCGCCAGCATACGGGGGGCAGAAAGTCATGAGCAGTTCTTC. The variable domain in full, with the rest retrieved from reference TRBV5-1 and TRBJ2-1, is KAGVTQTPRYLIKTRGQQVTLSCSPISGHRSVSWYQQTPGQGLQFLFEYFSETQRNKGNFPGRFSGRQFSNSRSEMNVSTLELGDSALYLCASIRGAESHEQFFGPGTRLTVL.

The chain couples TRBV11-2 to TRBJ2-5, with TRBD2 matching over 13 bases. With 6 bases clipped from V and 5 bases from J, the junction kept 12 bases outside the gene matches. CDR3 length equals 17 residues. Germline-derived CDR1 and CDR2 are SGHAT and FQNNGV. CDR3 sequence (DNA): TGTGCCAGCAGAATTAGACCGGGACTAGCGGGACTGGAGACCCAGTACTTC. Residues: CASRIRPGLAGLETQYF. Full variable domain (remainder filled in from reference TRBV11-2 and TRBJ2-5): EAGVAQSPRYKIIEKRQSVAFWCNPISGHATLYWYQQILGQGPKLLIQFQNNGVVDDSQLPKDRFSAERLKGVDSTLKIQPAKLEDSAVYLCASRIRPGLAGLETQYFGPGTRLLVL.

The chain is built from TRBV30 and TRBJ2-7; D is perhaps TRBD2 (5 bases). The CDR3 sequence is 12 residues long. The V gene's germline CDR1 is GTSNPN and CDR2 SVGIG (reference sequence). Between the trimmed V and J ends, which lost 1 base and 7 bases, there was a span of 11 bases. The CDR3 sequence is CAWSAGRGEQYF. CDR3 nucleotides: TGTGCCTGGAGTGCTGGGAGAGGTGAGCAGTACTTC.

A word on this clone: A much larger clone differs from this one at a single base, so this may be a read error. V usage is TRBV7-9 and J usage is TRBJ1-1; 8 positions agree with TRBD1. The CDR3 covers 13 residues. Trimming cost V 4 bases and J 4 bases; bases outside gene matches: 2. Looked up from germline, CDR1 is SEHNR and CDR2 is FQNEAQ (reference sequence). The CDR3 coding sequence is TGTGCCAGCAGCTACGGGACAGGCACTGAAGCTTTCTTT. It is translated as CASSYGTGTEAFF.

This sequence joins TRBV15 and TRBJ2-1; 11 positions agree with TRBD2. CDR1 and CDR2 (germline): LNHNV, YYDKDF (reference sequence). V trimming: 4 bases; J trimming: 8 bases; junction bases outside the gene matches: 10. This CDR3 comprises 16 residues. CDR3 in amino acids: CATSNSRPSGRHEQFF. As DNA, the CDR3 is TGTGCCACCAGCAACTCGCGGCCTAGCGGGAGGCATGAGCAGTTCTTC.

Regarding this clone: A far larger clone is off by one base, so a read error is likely. Additional DNA sequences in this sample encode the identical CDR3. The chain is built from TRBV7-2 and TRBJ1-2, with a possible D match to TRBD1 (6 bases). V lost 5 bases and J lost 7, with 14 bases in between. Germline V gene data show CDR1 as SGHTA and CDR2 as FQGNSA. CDR3 size: 13 residues. The CDR3 DNA reads as TGTGCCAGCAGCCCCGAGACAGGACTTGGCTACACCTTC. Translated: CASSPETGLGYTF. Supplemented by reference TRBV7-2 and TRBJ1-2, the full variable domain reads GAGVSQSPSNKVTEKGKDVELRCDPISGHTALYWYRQSLGQGLEFLIYFQGNSAPDKSGLPSDRFSAERTGGSVSTLTIQRTQQEDSAVYLCASSPETGLGYTFGSGTRLTVV.

V and J are TRBV28 and TRBJ2-2; tentative D call: TRBD2 (5 bases). V shed 2 bases and J shed 5 bases, with 12 bases lying between them. The CDR3 length is 15 residues. Per germline, CDR1 MDHEN and CDR2 SYDVKM. DNA of the CDR3: TGTGCCAGCAGTTTAGACTACCAATCAACCGGGGAGCTGTTTTTT. It is translated as CASSLDYQSTGELFF.

The chain couples TRBV18 to TRBJ2-5; D uncertain. The V and J ends lost 2 bases and 2 bases respectively, with 9 bases between them. CDR1 and CDR2 (germline): KGHSH, LQKENI. This CDR3 comprises 14 residues. The CDR3 is CASSPVSLQETQYF. The CDR3 region has the DNA TGTGCCAGCTCACCAGTCTCGTTACAAGAGACCCAGTACTTC.

The rearrangement uses TRBV11-2 and TRBJ2-1, with D perhaps assigned TRBD1 or TRBD2 (5 bases each). Trimming removed 5 bases at V and 5 bases at J, with 10 bases between. The CDR3 is made up of 13 amino acids. Germline CDR1 and CDR2: SGHAT and FQNNGV. For the CDR3, the DNA is TGTGCCAGCAGCGCCCGGGACGACAATGAGCAGTTCTTC. The encoded protein is CASSARDDNEQFF.

This clone occurred a few times. The chain is built from TRBV5-1 and TRBJ1-5; D not resolved. The CDR3 is 13 residues long. In germline, CDR1 is SGHRS, CDR2 YFSETQ. The V gene lost 4 bases and the J gene lost 11 bases, with 16 bases spanning the gap. For the CDR3, the DNA is TGCGCCAGCAGCACGGTCCCAAGCGGAGCCCAGCATTTT. It specifies CASSTVPSGAQHF.

V usage is TRBV7-2 and J usage is TRBJ1-3; D possibly corresponds to TRBD1 (5 bases). The CDR3 consists of 16 residues. CDR1 and CDR2 (germline): SGHTA, FQGNSA. The V and J ends lost 1 base and 2 bases respectively, with 12 bases between them. Here the CDR3 reads CASSLGGGYPGNTIYF. CDR3 DNA: TGTGCCAGCAGCTTAGGGGGCGGCTACCCTGGAAACACCATATATTTT.

The chain joins TRBV5-1 to TRBJ2-7; 14 bases align to TRBD2. Germline CDR1 SGHRS, CDR2 YFSETQ. This CDR3 is 15 amino acids long. Trimming at V came to 4 bases and at J to 6 bases, leaving 6 bases not matched to a gene. This CDR3 is CASSGGLAGDSEQYF. Here the CDR3 DNA reads TGCGCCAGCAGCGGGGGACTAGCGGGAGACTCCGAGCAGTACTTC.